The source of this TCR beta chain is a study of cytomegalovirus exposure and HLA in healthy donors. General observations from the study: Data from an earlier analysis indicated that most TCR beta V segments were productive either about 87% or about 30% of the time. As a later analysis showed, a missense DCLRE1C variant was linked to trimming of TCR beta V- and J-genes.

CDR3 length: 16 amino acids. The ends were cut back, 1 base at V and 6 bases at J, with 17 bases in the middle. Germline assignment: CDR1 LGHNT and CDR2 FRNRAP. As to this clone: What it binds is unknown.

A multiplex PCR was run with 60 Vbeta primers and 13 Jbeta primers. Profiling relied on immunoSEQ multiplex PCR, and the TCRdb table lists in-frame clones only, not all of them. The repertoire holds around 150,000 clones, with around 76% as singletons. The source is a man aged 40-49 years in good health and CMV-seropositive. Input material: PBMCs. The chain couples TRBV12-5 to TRBJ2-3, with a possible D match to TRBD2 (6 bases). The CDR3 is CASGLAQRASPDTQYF. CDR3 DNA: TGTGCTAGTGGTTTGGCCCAGCGGGCTAGTCCGGATACGCAGTATTTT.